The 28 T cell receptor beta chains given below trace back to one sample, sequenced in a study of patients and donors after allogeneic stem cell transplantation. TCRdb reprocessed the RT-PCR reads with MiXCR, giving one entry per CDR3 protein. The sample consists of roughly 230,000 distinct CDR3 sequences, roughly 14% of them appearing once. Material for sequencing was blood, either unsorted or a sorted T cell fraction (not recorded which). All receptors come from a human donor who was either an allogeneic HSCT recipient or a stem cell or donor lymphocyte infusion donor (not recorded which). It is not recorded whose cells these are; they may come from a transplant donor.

The CDR3 sequence: CASSSVAGGRDTQYF. In nucleotides, the CDR3 is TGCGCCAGCAGCTCCGTCGCGGGGGGCCGAGATACGCAGTATTTT. V gene TRBV5-1 combines with J gene TRBJ2-3, with TRBD2 identical over 8 bases. J was trimmed by 5 bases and V by 3 bases; bases with no gene match: 8. This CDR3 is 15 amino acids long. Germline CDR1 and CDR2: SGHRS and YFSETQ.

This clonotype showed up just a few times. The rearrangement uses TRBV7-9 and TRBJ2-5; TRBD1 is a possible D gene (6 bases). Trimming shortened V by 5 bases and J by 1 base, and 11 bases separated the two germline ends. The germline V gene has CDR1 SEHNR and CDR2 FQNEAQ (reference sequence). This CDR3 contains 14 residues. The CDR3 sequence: CASSRQGLQETQYF. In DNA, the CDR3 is TGTGCCAGCAGCCGGCAGGGGCTCCAAGAGACCCAGTACTTC.

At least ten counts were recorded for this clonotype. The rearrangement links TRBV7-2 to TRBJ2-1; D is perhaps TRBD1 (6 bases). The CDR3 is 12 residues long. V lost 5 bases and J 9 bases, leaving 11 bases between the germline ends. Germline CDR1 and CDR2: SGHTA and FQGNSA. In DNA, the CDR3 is TGTGCCAGCAGCCCAGGGGAAGGTGAGCAGTTCTTC. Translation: CASSPGEGEQFF.

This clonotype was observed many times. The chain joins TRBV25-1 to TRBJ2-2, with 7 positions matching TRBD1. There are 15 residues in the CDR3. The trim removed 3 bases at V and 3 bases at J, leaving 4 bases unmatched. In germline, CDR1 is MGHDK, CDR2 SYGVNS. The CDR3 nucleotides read TGTGCCAGCAGTGATGGTGACAGGGACACCGGGGAGCTGTTTTTT. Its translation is CASSDGDRDTGELFF. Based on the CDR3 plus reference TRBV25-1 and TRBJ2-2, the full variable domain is EADIYQTPRYLVIGTGKKITLECSQTMGHDKMYWYQQDPGMELHLIHYSYGVNSTEKGDLSSESTVSRIRTEHFPLTLESARPSHTSQYLCASSDGDRDTGELFFGEGSRLTVL.

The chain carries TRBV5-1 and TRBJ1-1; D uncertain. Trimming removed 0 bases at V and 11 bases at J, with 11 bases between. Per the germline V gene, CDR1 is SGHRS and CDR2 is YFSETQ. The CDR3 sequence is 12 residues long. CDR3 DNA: TGCGCCAGCAGCTTGGAAGGTGGTGGGGCTTTCTTT. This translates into CASSLEGGGAFF.

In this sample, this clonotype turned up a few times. CDR3: CASSLVGGSYNSPLHF. CDR3 nucleotides: TGTGCCAGCAGTCTGGTCGGCGGGTCCTATAATTCACCCCTCCACTTT. The chain uses TRBV12-3 or TRBV12-4 and TRBJ1-6; the D is unclear. The ends were cut back, 5 bases at V and 1 base at J, with 12 bases in the middle. The CDR3 is 16 residues long.

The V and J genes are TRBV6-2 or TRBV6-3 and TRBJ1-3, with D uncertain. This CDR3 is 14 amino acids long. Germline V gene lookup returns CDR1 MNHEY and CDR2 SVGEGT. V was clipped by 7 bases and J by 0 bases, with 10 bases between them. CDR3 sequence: CASTWKSSGNTIYF. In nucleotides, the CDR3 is TGTGCCAGCACTTGGAAAAGCTCTGGAAACACCATATATTTT.

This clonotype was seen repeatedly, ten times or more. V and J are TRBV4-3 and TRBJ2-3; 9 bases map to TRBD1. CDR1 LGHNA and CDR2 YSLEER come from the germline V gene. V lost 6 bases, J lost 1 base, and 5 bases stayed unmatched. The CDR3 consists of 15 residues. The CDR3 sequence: CASSTGGSGTDTQYF. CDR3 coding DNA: TGCGCCAGCAGTACAGGGGGCTCGGGCACAGATACGCAGTATTTT.

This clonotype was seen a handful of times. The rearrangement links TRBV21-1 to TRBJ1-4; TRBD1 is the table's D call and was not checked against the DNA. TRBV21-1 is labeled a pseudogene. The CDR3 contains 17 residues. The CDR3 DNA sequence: TGTGCCAGCAGCAAATCTGTCAGGGGGAGACCTAATGAAAAACTGTTTTTT. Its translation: CASSKSVRGRPNEKLFF.

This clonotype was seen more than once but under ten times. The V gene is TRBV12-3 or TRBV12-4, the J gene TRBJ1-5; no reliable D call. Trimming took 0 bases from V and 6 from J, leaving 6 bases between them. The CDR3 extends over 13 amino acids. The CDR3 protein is CASSLALGQPQHF. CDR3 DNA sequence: TGTGCCAGCAGTTTAGCGCTGGGTCAGCCCCAGCATTTT.

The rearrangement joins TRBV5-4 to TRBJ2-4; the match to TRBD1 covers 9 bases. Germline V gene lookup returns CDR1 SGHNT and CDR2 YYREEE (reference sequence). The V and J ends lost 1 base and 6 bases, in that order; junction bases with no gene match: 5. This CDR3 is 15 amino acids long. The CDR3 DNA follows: TGTGCCAGCAGCTTGACCGGGACAGGGAGAAACATTCAGTACTTC. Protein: CASSLTGTGRNIQYF. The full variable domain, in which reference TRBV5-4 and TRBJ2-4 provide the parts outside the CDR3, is ETGVTQSPTHLIKTRGQQVTLRCSSQSGHNTVSWYQQALGQGPQFIFQYYREEENGRGNFPPRFSGLQFPNYSSELNVNALELDDSALYLCASSLTGTGRNIQYFGAGTRLSVL.

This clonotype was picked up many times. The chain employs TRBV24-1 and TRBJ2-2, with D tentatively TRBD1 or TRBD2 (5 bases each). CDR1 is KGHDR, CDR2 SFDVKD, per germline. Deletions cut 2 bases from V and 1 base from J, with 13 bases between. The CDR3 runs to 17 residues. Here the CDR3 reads CATSDSVRGLNTGELFF. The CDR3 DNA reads TGTGCCACCAGTGATTCGGTGAGGGGTCTGAACACCGGGGAGCTGTTTTTT.

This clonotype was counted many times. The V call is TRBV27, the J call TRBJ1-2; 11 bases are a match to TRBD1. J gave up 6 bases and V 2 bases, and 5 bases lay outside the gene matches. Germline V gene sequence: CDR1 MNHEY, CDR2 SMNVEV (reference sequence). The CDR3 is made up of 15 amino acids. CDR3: CASSLPGQGADGYTF. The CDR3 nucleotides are TGTGCCAGCAGTTTACCCGGACAGGGGGCTGATGGCTACACCTTC.

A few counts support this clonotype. The CDR3 region is CAGGGFSYEQYF. In DNA, the CDR3 is TGTGCCGGGGGCGGTTTTTCCTACGAGCAGTACTTC. This sequence joins TRBV7-9 and TRBJ2-7; D possibly corresponds to TRBD1 (6 bases). Germline V gives CDR1 SEHNR, CDR2 FQNEAQ (reference sequence). V lost 11 bases to trimming and J lost 1 base, with 12 bases between them. The CDR3 extends over 12 amino acids.

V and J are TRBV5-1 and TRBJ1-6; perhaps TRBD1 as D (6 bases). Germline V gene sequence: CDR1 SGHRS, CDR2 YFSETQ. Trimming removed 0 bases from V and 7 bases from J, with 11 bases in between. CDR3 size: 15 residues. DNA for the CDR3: TGCGCCAGCAGCTTGGAGGGACAAAGAAATTCACCCCTCCACTTT. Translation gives CASSLEGQRNSPLHF. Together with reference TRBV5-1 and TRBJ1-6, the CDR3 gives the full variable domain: KAGVTQTPRYLIKTRGQQVTLSCSPISGHRSVSWYQQTPGQGLQFLFEYFSETQRNKGNFPGRFSGRQFSNSRSEMNVSTLELGDSALYLCASSLEGQRNSPLHFGNGTRLTVT.

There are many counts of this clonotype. Written as DNA, the CDR3 is TGTGCCAGCAGTTTAGCCAGGGAGTACGAGCAGTACTTC. It codes for CASSLAREYEQYF. J is TRBJ2-7 and V is TRBV12-3 or TRBV12-4; either TRBD1 or TRBD2 may fit D (5 bases each). The CDR3 spans 13 residues. The V end lost 0 bases, the J end lost 4 bases, and 7 bases lay between the germline ends.

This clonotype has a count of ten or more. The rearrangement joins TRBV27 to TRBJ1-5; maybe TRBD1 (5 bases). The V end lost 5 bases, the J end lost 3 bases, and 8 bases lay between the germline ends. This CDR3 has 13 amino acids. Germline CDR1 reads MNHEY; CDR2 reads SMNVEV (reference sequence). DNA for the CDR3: TGTGCCAGCAGTCAGGGTTACAATCAGCCCCAGCATTTT. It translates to CASSQGYNQPQHF.

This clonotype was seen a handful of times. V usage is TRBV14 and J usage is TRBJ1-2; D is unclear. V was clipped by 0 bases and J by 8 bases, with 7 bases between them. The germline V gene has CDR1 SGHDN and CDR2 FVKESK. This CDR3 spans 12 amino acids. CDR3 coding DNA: TGTGCCAGCAGCCAAGAGGTTTACGGCTACACCTTC. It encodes CASSQEVYGYTF.

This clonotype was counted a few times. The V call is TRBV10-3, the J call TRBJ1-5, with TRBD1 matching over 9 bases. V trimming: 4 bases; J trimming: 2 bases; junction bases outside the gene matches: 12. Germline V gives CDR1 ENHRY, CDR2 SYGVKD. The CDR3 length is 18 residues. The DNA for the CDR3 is TGTGCCATCAGTGGGACAGGGGATCCCCTATTTGGCAATCAGCCCCAGCATTTT. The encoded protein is CAISGTGDPLFGNQPQHF.

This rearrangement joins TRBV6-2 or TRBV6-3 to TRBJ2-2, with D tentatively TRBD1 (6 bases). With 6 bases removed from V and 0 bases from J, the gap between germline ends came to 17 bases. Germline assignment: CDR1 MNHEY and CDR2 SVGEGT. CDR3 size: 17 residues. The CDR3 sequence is CASSWTDPRANTGELFF. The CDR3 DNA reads TGTGCCAGCAGCTGGACAGATCCCAGGGCGAACACCGGGGAGCTGTTTTTT.

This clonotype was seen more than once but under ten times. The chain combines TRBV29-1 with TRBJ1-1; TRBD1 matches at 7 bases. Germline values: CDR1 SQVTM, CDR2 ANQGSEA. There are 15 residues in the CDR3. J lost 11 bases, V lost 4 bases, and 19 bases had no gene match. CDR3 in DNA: TGCAGCGTTGGTACCGGGACAGTTAACGTTAGGTCGGCTTTCTTT. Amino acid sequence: CSVGTGTVNVRSAFF.

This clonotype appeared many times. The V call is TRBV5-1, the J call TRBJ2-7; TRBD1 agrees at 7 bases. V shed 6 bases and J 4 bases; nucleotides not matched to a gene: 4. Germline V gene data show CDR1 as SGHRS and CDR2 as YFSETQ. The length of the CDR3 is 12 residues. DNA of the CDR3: TGCGCCAGCAAGGGACAGCAATACGAGCAGTACTTC. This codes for CASKGQQYEQYF.

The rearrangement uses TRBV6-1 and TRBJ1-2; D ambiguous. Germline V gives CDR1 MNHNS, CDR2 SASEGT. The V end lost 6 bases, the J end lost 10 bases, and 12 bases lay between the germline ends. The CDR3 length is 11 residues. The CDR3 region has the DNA TGTGCCAGCAGCCTAGGAGGATTCTACACCTTC. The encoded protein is CASSLGGFYTF.

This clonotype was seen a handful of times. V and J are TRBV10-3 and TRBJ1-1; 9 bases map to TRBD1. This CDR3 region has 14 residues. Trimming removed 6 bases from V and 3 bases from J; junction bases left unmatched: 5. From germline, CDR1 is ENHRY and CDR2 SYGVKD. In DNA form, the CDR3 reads TGTGCCATCAGAGGGACAGGGAGGTACACTGAAGCTTTCTTT. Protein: CAIRGTGRYTEAFF.

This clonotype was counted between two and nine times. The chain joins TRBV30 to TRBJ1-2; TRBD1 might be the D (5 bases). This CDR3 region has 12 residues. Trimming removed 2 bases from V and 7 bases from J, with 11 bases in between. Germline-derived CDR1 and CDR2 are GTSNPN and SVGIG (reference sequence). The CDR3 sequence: CAWSTGGSGYTF. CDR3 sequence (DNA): TGTGCCTGGAGTACAGGAGGCAGTGGCTACACCTTC.

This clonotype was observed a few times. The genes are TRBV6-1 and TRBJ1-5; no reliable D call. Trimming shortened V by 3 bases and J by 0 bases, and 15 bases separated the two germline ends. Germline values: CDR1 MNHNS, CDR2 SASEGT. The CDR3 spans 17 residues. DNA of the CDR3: TGTGCCAGCAGTGACCGGGTAACCCTTACTAGCAATCAGCCCCAGCATTTT. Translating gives CASSDRVTLTSNQPQHF.

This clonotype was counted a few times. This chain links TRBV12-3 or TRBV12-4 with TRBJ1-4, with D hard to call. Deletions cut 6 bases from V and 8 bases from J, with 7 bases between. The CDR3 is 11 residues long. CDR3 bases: TGTGCCAGCAGCTACCACGAAAAACTGTTTTTT. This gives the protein CASSYHEKLFF.

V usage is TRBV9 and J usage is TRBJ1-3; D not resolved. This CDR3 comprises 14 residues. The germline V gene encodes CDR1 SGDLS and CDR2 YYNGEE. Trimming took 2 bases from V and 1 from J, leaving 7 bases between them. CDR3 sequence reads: CASSVRPSGNTIYF. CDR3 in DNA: TGTGCCAGCAGCGTGCGGCCATCTGGAAACACCATATATTTT.